These T cell receptor beta chains were read from a single sample in a study of CD8 T cells in ankylosing spondylitis. TCRdb re-derived calls from the 5' RACE reads in MiXCR, one entry per CDR3 protein. The sample holds tens of thousands of distinct CDR3 sequences, 6.2% seen once. Sequencing was carried out using synovial fluid, either unsorted or a sorted T cell fraction (not recorded which). These receptors were obtained from a male donor with ankylosing spondylitis. Both conserved end residues are part of each CDR3. A D gene is named only where the DNA matches it firmly.

CDR3 length,J gene,D gene,V gene,CDR3 protein
14,TRBJ2-1,.,TRBV7-9,CASSLVLAYNEQFF
16,TRBJ2-3,.,TRBV20-1,CSARDRRVSLTDTQYF
16,TRBJ2-3,TRBD2,TRBV7-2,CASSLFGTSGGDTQYF
12,TRBJ1-1,.,TRBV29-1,CSVVQGSTEAFF
16,TRBJ2-3,.,TRBV7-3,CASSPEGLPGADTQYF
19,TRBJ2-1,TRBD2,TRBV3-1,CACCQDIRTSGRRDNEQFF
15,TRBJ1-5,TRBD1,TRBV2,CASRPDRRIIQPQHF
14,TRBJ2-7,.,TRBV14,CASSKLTGTYEQYF
15,TRBJ2-7,TRBD1,TRBV5-5,CASSLPPTGLDEQYF
13,TRBJ1-3,.,TRBV2,CASGQPSGNTIYF
13,TRBJ1-1,.,TRBV5-1,CASSFEVNTEAFF
13,TRBJ1-1,.,TRBV5-1,CASSLNGGAEAFF
14,TRBJ1-1,.,TRBV5-1,CASSSYELETEAFF
12,TRBJ2-7,.,TRBV25-1,CASSAAGYEQYF